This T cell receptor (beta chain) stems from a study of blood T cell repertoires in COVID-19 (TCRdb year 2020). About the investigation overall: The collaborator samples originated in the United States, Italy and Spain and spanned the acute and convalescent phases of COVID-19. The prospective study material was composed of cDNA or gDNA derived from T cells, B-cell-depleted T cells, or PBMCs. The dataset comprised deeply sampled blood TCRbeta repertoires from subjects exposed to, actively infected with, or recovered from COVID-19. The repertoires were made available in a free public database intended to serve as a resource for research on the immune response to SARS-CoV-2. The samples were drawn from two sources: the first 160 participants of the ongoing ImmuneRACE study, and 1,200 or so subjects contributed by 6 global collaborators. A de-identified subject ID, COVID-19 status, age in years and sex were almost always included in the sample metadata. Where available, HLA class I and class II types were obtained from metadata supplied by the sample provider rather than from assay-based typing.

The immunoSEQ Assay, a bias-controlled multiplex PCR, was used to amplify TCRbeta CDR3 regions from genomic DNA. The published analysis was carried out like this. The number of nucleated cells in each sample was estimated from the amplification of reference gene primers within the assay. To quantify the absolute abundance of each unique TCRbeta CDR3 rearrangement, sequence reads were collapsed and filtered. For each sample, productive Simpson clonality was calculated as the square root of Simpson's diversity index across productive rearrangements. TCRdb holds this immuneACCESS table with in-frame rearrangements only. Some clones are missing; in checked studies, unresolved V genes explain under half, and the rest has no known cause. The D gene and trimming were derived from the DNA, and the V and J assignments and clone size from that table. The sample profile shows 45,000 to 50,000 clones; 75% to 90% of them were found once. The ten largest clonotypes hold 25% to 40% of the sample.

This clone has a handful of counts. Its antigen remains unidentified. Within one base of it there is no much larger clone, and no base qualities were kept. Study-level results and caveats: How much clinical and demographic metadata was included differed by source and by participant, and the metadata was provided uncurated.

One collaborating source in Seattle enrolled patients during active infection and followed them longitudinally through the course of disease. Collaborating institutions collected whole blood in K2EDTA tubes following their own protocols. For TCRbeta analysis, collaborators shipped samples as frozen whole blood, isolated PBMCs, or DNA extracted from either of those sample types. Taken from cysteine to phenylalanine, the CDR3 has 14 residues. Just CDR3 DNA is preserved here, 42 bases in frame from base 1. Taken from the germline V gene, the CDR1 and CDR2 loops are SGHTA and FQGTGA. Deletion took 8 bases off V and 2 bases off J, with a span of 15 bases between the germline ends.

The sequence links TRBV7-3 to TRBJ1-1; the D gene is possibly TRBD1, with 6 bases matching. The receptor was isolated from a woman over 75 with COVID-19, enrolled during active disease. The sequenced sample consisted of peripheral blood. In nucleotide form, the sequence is TGTGCCAGCCGCCTAAACAGGGCTAACACTGAAGCTTTCTTT. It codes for CASRLNRANTEAFF.